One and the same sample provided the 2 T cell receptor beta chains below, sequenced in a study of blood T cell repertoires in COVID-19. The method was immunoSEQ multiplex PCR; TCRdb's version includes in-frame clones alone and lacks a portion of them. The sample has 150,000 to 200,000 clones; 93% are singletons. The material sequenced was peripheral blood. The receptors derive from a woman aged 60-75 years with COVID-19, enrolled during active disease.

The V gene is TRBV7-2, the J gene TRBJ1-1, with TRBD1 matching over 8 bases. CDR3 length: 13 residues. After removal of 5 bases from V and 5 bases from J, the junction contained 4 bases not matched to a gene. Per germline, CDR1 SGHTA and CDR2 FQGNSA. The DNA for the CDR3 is TGTGCCAGCAGCCCGGACAGGGTTACTGAAGCTTTCTTT. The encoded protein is CASSPDRVTEAFF.

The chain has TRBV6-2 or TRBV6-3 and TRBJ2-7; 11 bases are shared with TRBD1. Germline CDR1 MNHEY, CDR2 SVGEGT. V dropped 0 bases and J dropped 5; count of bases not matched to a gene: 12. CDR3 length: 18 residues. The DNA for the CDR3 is TGTGCCAGCAGTTACTCGTCGTATACGGACAGGGGGCTCGACGAGCAGTACTTC. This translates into CASSYSSYTDRGLDEQYF.